Following are 16 T cell receptor beta chains from one sample sequenced in a study of T cell repertoires in cytomegalovirus infection. TCRdb reprocessed the reads via MiXCR and lists one record per CDR3 protein. The profile shows roughly 300,000 distinct CDR3 sequences, 8% to 9.5% of them singletons. Sequenced: PBMCs. The receptors shown here come from a human donor in good health (CMV status not recorded). Some clones in this sample may be carry-over from other donors' samples.

Ten or more counts support this clonotype. The V and J genes are TRBV7-2 and TRBJ1-3; D is ambiguous. The germline CDR1 and CDR2 sequences are SGHTA and FQGNSA. The CDR3 runs 13 residues. V was cut by 5 bases and J by 1 base, with 6 bases left in between. In nucleotides, the CDR3 is TGTGCCAGCAGCCGGAGTTCTGGAAACACCATATATTTT. Protein: CASSRSSGNTIYF.

This clonotype came up many times. The CDR3 protein is CASSSDSGGYNEQFF. The DNA of the CDR3 is TGTGCCAGCAGCTCGGATAGCGGGGGATACAATGAGCAGTTCTTC. The chain links TRBV7-2 to TRBJ2-1; 9 bases map to TRBD2. Germline V gene lookup returns CDR1 SGHTA and CDR2 FQGNSA. The CDR3 has 15 amino acids. V lost 4 bases to trimming and J lost 4 bases; unmatched junction nucleotides: 5.

This clonotype was detected ten times or more. The V call is TRBV6-2 or TRBV6-3, the J call TRBJ2-1; D not certain. CDR1 and CDR2 (germline): MNHEY, SVGEGT. Trimming stripped 2 bases from V and 7 bases from J, with 12 bases between. This CDR3 spans 14 amino acids. CDR3 sequence reads: CASSYVTMRNEQFF. The CDR3 DNA follows: TGTGCCAGCAGTTACGTAACTATGCGGAATGAGCAGTTCTTC.

This clonotype was detected many times. This rearrangement joins TRBV4-3 to TRBJ1-2; no firm D call. Germline V lookup: CDR1 LGHNA, CDR2 YSLEER. CDR3 length: 16 amino acids. Trimming took off 0 bases at V and 3 bases at J, with 14 bases between the two ends. The chain's CDR3 is CASSQDRRTDYYGYTF. CDR3 DNA sequence: TGCGCCAGCAGCCAAGATAGAAGGACGGACTACTATGGCTACACCTTC.

The table lists this clonotype with a few counts. This rearrangement joins TRBV12-3 or TRBV12-4 to TRBJ2-6; D is ambiguous. The ends were cut back, 5 bases at V and 4 bases at J, with 12 bases in the middle. This CDR3 is built from 15 residues. DNA of the CDR3: TGTGCCAGCAGTCCCGACCCCCCGGGGGCCAACGTCCTGACTTTC. It is translated as CASSPDPPGANVLTF.

This clonotype was picked up a small number of times. The rearrangement uses TRBV29-1 and TRBJ1-1; no reliable D call. Germline CDR1 SQVTM, CDR2 ANQGSEA. The V and J ends lost 1 base and 3 bases respectively, with 24 bases between them. The length of the CDR3 is 18 residues. The CDR3 protein is CSVEGTTGKVVWDTEAFF. The CDR3 nucleotides read TGCAGCGTTGAAGGGACGACGGGTAAAGTGGTTTGGGACACTGAAGCTTTCTTT.

This clonotype was detected ten times or more. The genes are TRBV7-2 and TRBJ1-2; TRBD1 is a possible D gene (5 bases). The germline V gene encodes CDR1 SGHTA and CDR2 FQGNSA. The CDR3 covers 14 residues. Trimming removed 3 bases at V and 5 bases at J, with 13 bases between. The CDR3, as DNA: TGTGCCAGCAGCTTGGAACAGGACCCTTATGGCTACACCTTC. Translation: CASSLEQDPYGYTF.

This clonotype has ten or more counts. The V call is TRBV19, the J call TRBJ2-7; D perhaps matches TRBD2 (7 bases). CDR3 length: 15 residues. The germline V and J ends were trimmed by 7 bases and 1 base, with 17 bases remaining between them. The germline CDR1 and CDR2 sequences are LNHDA and SQIVND (reference sequence). This CDR3 reads CASTPRGGGSYEQYF. In DNA, the CDR3 is TGTGCCAGTACCCCCCGAGGGGGGGGGTCCTACGAGCAGTACTTC.

The sample holds many counts of this clonotype. The V call is TRBV7-2, the J call TRBJ2-7; the match to TRBD2 covers 12 bases. The CDR3 has 16 amino acids. Germline values: CDR1 SGHTA, CDR2 FQGNSA. The V segment lost 1 base and the J segment 6 bases; nucleotides outside the gene matches: 7. CDR3 residues: CASSLGLAGGQGEQYF. Here the CDR3 DNA reads TGTGCCAGCAGCTTAGGGCTAGCGGGGGGGCAGGGCGAGCAGTACTTC.

Only a few counts were recorded for this clonotype. This chain joins TRBV9 and TRBJ2-5; D is tentatively TRBD1 or TRBD2 (8 bases each). The CDR3 covers 18 residues. V lost 2 bases to trimming and J lost 1 base, with 21 bases between them. Germline V gives CDR1 SGDLS, CDR2 YYNGEE. The CDR3 reads CASSVGTGVAGSQETQYF. The CDR3 DNA follows: TGTGCCAGCAGCGTCGGGACAGGCGTAGCGGGGAGCCAAGAGACCCAGTACTTC.

The V call is TRBV28, the J call TRBJ1-1, with a weak D call TRBD1 (6 bases). With 1 base removed from V and 0 bases from J, the gap between germline ends came to 18 bases. Germline V gives CDR1 MDHEN, CDR2 SYDVKM. The CDR3 is made up of 18 amino acids. The CDR3 sequence is CASSLYIRIGGLNTEAFF. The CDR3 DNA is TGTGCCAGCAGTTTATATATACGTATCGGGGGCCTGAACACTGAAGCTTTCTTT.

This clonotype came up a few times. This chain connects TRBV6-6 to TRBJ1-5; 8 bases agree with TRBD1. V was pared by 6 bases and J by 1 base, with 2 bases of the junction left unmatched. CDR1 is MNHNY, CDR2 SVGAGI, per germline (reference sequence). The CDR3 length is 14 residues. CDR3 sequence: CASRGQGSNQPQHF. The DNA for the CDR3 is TGTGCCAGCAGAGGACAGGGAAGCAATCAGCCCCAGCATTTT.

This clonotype was seen only a few times. This sequence joins TRBV4-1 and TRBJ1-2; possibly TRBD1 for D (5 bases). V lost 1 base to trimming and J lost 4 bases, with 16 bases between them. There are 16 residues in the CDR3. Germline assignment: CDR1 MGHRA and CDR2 YSYEKL. The DNA for the CDR3 is TGCGCCAGCAGCCAAGGGGGGGGACGGAGCTTCTATGGCTACACCTTC. Its protein is CASSQGGGRSFYGYTF.

This rearrangement joins TRBV6-5 to TRBJ2-3, with TRBD1 matching 10 bases. The trim removed 4 bases at V and 5 bases at J, leaving 6 bases unmatched. CDR3 size: 15 residues. Germline values: CDR1 MNHEY, CDR2 SVGAGI. CDR3 residues: CASSWTGQGRDTQYF. The CDR3 bases are TGTGCCAGCAGTTGGACGGGACAGGGGAGAGATACGCAGTATTTT.

This clonotype occurred a few times. This chain joins TRBV5-6 and TRBJ2-5; a weak D match, TRBD2 (7 bases). There are 17 residues in the CDR3. Germline CDR1 SGHDT, CDR2 YYEEEE. Trimming shortened V by 3 bases and J by 2 bases, and 20 bases separated the two germline ends. In DNA, the CDR3 is TGTGCCAGCAGCTCGGTGGGCGGGGGCAGGGGTCAAGAGACCCAGTACTTC. Its protein product is CASSSVGGGRGQETQYF. Using reference TRBV5-6 and TRBJ2-5 for the parts outside the CDR3, the full variable domain is DAGVTQSPTHLIKTRGQQVTLRCSPKSGHDTVSWYQQALGQGPQFIFQYYEEEERQRGNFPDRFSGHQFPNYSSELNVNALLLGDSALYLCASSSVGGGRGQETQYFGPGTRLLVL.

This clonotype has only a few counts. The CDR3: CASSRGGPSNQPQHF. CDR3 bases: TGTGCCAGCAGTCGGGGGGGCCCTAGCAATCAGCCCCAGCATTTT. The gene calls are TRBV28 and TRBJ1-5; D might be TRBD1 (6 bases). The CDR3 has 15 amino acids. Trimming pared 5 bases from V and 0 bases from J, leaving 11 bases between. The germline CDR1 and CDR2 sequences are MDHEN and SYDVKM.